The next 22 T cell receptor beta chains were all read from a single sample in a study of human T cells and chemical hapten exposure. Via MiXCR, TCRdb re-called the 5' RACE reads, giving one row per CDR3 protein. The data contain under 85,000 distinct CDR3 sequences, roughly 7.7% of them seen just once; the ten biggest clones take up approximately 2.3%. Unfractionated whole blood yielded total RNA. All receptors come from a male donor in good health.

The CDR3 DNA is TGTGCCAGCAGTTACTGGCAGGACAGGGGGAATTCACCCCTCCACTTT. Translated, it gives CASSYWQDRGNSPLHF. V usage is TRBV6-2 or TRBV6-3 and J usage is TRBJ1-6, with 10 bases that match TRBD1. V lost 1 base to trimming and J lost 7 bases; unmatched junction nucleotides: 4. This CDR3 spans 16 amino acids. The germline CDR1 and CDR2 sequences are MNHEY and SVGEGT.

The chain is built from TRBV5-6 and TRBJ2-7, with 11 bases fitting TRBD1. Trimming cost V 4 bases and J 5 bases; bases outside gene matches: 5. The CDR3 consists of 14 residues. The germline CDR1 and CDR2 sequences are SGHDT and YYEEEE. In DNA, the CDR3 is TGTGCCAGCAGCCGAGGACAGGGGGCCAACGAGCAGTACTTC. It yields the protein CASSRGQGANEQYF.

In its sample, this clonotype was seen many times. V is TRBV2 and J is TRBJ1-5, with TRBD1 as a possible D gene (6 bases). CDR3 length equals 14 residues. Germline values: CDR1 SNHLY, CDR2 FYNNEI. Trimming left V 6 bases short and J 6 bases short, with 15 bases between. Here the CDR3 reads CASRPGQVFQPQHF. As DNA, the CDR3 is TGTGCCAGCAGACCGGGACAAGTTTTTCAGCCCCAGCATTTT.

This clonotype was observed many times. The chain employs TRBV16 and TRBJ2-2; no reliable D call. V lost 4 bases and J 0 bases, leaving 6 bases between the germline ends. The CDR3 is 14 residues long. Germline V CDR1 and CDR2: KGHSY, FQNENV. CDR3 coding DNA: TGTGCCAGCAGCCCATTCCCGAACACCGGGGAGCTGTTTTTT. It codes for CASSPFPNTGELFF.

Ten or more counts support this clonotype. CDR3 loop: CASSLVSGVNSNQPQHF. In DNA form, the CDR3 reads TGTGCCAGCAGCTTGGTTTCTGGGGTTAATAGCAATCAGCCCCAGCATTTT. The chain has TRBV5-5 and TRBJ1-5; D ambiguous. Germline CDR1 and CDR2: SGHKS and YYEKEE (reference sequence). V was shortened by 0 bases and J by 0 bases, with 13 bases between the two germline ends. The CDR3 consists of 17 residues.

The chain links TRBV6-1 to TRBJ1-1; 7 bases fit TRBD1. The V and J ends lost 0 bases and 5 bases, in that order; junction bases with no gene match: 9. Germline assignment: CDR1 MNHNS and CDR2 SASEGT. The CDR3 covers 16 residues. CDR3 in DNA: TGTGCCAGCAGTGAAGCGACGACAGGGCCGTGGACTGAAGCTTTCTTT. Amino acid sequence: CASSEATTGPWTEAFF.

This clonotype was seen ten or more times. V and J are TRBV7-2 and TRBJ2-1; D may be TRBD2 (5 bases). CDR1 is SGHTA and CDR2 is FQGNSA in the germline V gene. This CDR3 has 14 amino acids. V lost 5 bases and J lost 10, with 18 bases in between. The CDR3 DNA reads as TGTGCCAGCAGCCCTCGCGGGCTTAGCGACGAGCAGTTCTTC. Its translation is CASSPRGLSDEQFF.

This clonotype was seen ten or more times. The V call is TRBV27, the J call TRBJ2-5; 11 nucleotides match TRBD1. With 3 bases clipped from V and 1 base from J, the junction kept 4 bases outside the gene matches. The CDR3 runs 16 residues. In germline, CDR1 is MNHEY, CDR2 SMNVEV (reference sequence). Written as DNA, the CDR3 is TGTGCCAGCAGTTTTGGACAGGGGGCCCGCCAAGAGACCCAGTACTTC. Encoded protein: CASSFGQGARQETQYF.

This clonotype was seen more than once but under ten times. This sequence joins TRBV27 and TRBJ2-7; 10 bases map to TRBD2. The CDR3 is 16 amino acids. The J segment lost 0 bases and the V segment lost 5 bases, leaving 7 bases of the junction unmatched. Per germline, CDR1 MNHEY and CDR2 SMNVEV (reference sequence). Here the CDR3 DNA reads TGTGCCAGCAGTATAGCGGGGGGTTTAAACTCCTACGAGCAGTACTTC. Encoded protein: CASSIAGGLNSYEQYF.

This clonotype occurred a few times. The J gene is TRBJ2-3, the V gene TRBV27, with 10 bases fitting TRBD1. The germline CDR1 and CDR2 sequences are MNHEY and SMNVEV (reference sequence). Trimming cost V 3 bases and J 1 base; bases outside gene matches: 4. This CDR3 has 16 residues. In DNA, the CDR3 is TGTGCCAGCAGTTTCTTAGGACAGGGGGGCACAGATACGCAGTATTTT. It codes for CASSFLGQGGTDTQYF.

This clonotype occurred many times. V and J are TRBV20-1 and TRBJ1-4; D perhaps matches TRBD1 (6 bases). CDR3 size: 14 residues. The germline V and J ends were trimmed by 5 bases and 0 bases, with 10 bases remaining between them. From germline, CDR1 is DFQATT and CDR2 SNEGSKA (reference sequence). Here the CDR3 reads CSAEQGTTNEKLFF. The CDR3 DNA reads as TGCAGTGCTGAACAGGGTACAACTAATGAAAAACTGTTTTTT.

The rearrangement uses TRBV4-3 and TRBJ2-2, with TRBD1 as a possible D gene (6 bases). V gave up 0 bases and J gave up 6 bases, with 14 bases separating them. Per the germline V gene, CDR1 is LGHNA and CDR2 is YSLEER. CDR3 length equals 16 residues. This CDR3 reads CASSQDRWGPAGELFF. The CDR3 bases are TGCGCCAGCAGCCAAGATCGGTGGGGGCCGGCCGGGGAGCTGTTTTTT.

This clonotype was seen only a few times. The chain uses TRBV12-5 and TRBJ2-1; 7 bases map to TRBD1. There are 14 residues in the CDR3. The junction had 7 bases not matched to a gene; V was cut back by 4 bases and J by 7 bases. The germline CDR1 and CDR2 sequences are LGHNT and FRNRAP. This CDR3 is CASGSLGTENEQFF. The CDR3 DNA reads TGTGCTAGTGGTTCCTTAGGGACAGAGAATGAGCAGTTCTTC.

The V call is TRBV3-1, the J call TRBJ2-1, with a tentative D call TRBD2 (6 bases). Germline CDR1 reads LGHDT; CDR2 reads YNNKEL (reference sequence). This CDR3 is built from 16 residues. V was cut by 1 base and J by 7 bases, with 17 bases left in between. The CDR3 is CASSQVPAGKGNEQFF. In DNA, the CDR3 is TGTGCCAGCAGCCAAGTACCGGCGGGAAAGGGTAATGAGCAGTTCTTC.

The sample holds many counts of this clonotype. The V gene is TRBV11-2, the J gene TRBJ2-5; 12 bases align to TRBD2. J was trimmed by 4 bases and V by 1 base; bases with no gene match: 10. Germline values: CDR1 SGHAT, CDR2 FQNNGV. The CDR3 sequence is 18 residues long. The CDR3 bases are TGTGCCAGCAGCTTAGTTGAGCTAGCGGGGGGGCTCGGAGAGACCCAGTACTTC. Protein: CASSLVELAGGLGETQYF.

The CDR3 reads CASSIRAGGYEQYF. The DNA for the CDR3 is TGTGCCAGCAGTATCCGAGCGGGAGGCTACGAGCAGTACTTC. The rearrangement links TRBV6-2 or TRBV6-3 to TRBJ2-7; 9 bases line up with TRBD2. Germline CDR1 is MNHEY and CDR2 is SVGEGT. V shed 5 bases, J shed 3 bases, and the junction held 5 bases outside the gene matches. The CDR3 is 14 amino acids.

This clonotype came up a few times. The gene calls are TRBV7-2 and TRBJ2-2, with D possibly called TRBD1 or TRBD2 (5 bases each). Between the trimmed V and J ends, which lost 4 bases and 0 bases, there was a span of 15 bases. Germline V CDR1 and CDR2: SGHTA, FQGNSA. The CDR3 is made up of 17 amino acids. CDR3 loop: CASSSDSGRPNTGELFF. Here the CDR3 DNA reads TGTGCCAGCAGCTCCGACTCGGGACGCCCGAACACCGGGGAGCTGTTTTTT.

This clonotype was observed a few times. The chain carries TRBV7-2 and TRBJ1-1; D unresolved. The CDR3 contains 16 residues. CDR1 is SGHTA and CDR2 is FQGNSA in the germline V gene. V lost 5 bases, J lost 1 base, and 17 bases lay in between. The CDR3 sequence: CASSKRSGRENTEAFF. The DNA for the CDR3 is TGTGCCAGCAGCAAGAGAAGTGGCAGAGAGAACACTGAAGCTTTCTTT.

The V call is TRBV5-1, the J call TRBJ1-5; D is undetermined. This CDR3 contains 13 residues. Germline V gives CDR1 SGHRS, CDR2 YFSETQ. The V and J ends lost 4 bases and 4 bases respectively, with 9 bases between them. CDR3 sequence: CASSTTPNQPQHF. The CDR3 DNA sequence: TGCGCCAGCAGCACGACACCAAATCAGCCCCAGCATTTT.

The V gene is TRBV20-1, the J gene TRBJ2-1; D ambiguous. V gave up 0 bases and J gave up 9 bases, with 9 bases separating them. CDR3 length: 12 amino acids. Germline V CDR1 and CDR2: DFQATT, SNEGSKA (reference sequence). The CDR3 DNA reads as TGCAGTGCTAGAGATCAGGAGTTTGAGCAGTTCTTC. This translates into CSARDQEFEQFF.

J is TRBJ1-1 and V is TRBV5-1; no clear D. Germline V gene data show CDR1 as SGHRS and CDR2 as YFSETQ. The CDR3 has 14 residues. V was shortened by 0 bases and J by 7 bases, with 13 bases between the two germline ends. The CDR3 DNA follows: TGCGCCAGCAGCTTGGGGACTCAACGGGGTGAAGCTTTCTTT. Protein sequence: CASSLGTQRGEAFF.

The chain combines TRBV6-2 or TRBV6-3 with TRBJ1-1; the D is unclear. With 2 bases removed from V and 1 base from J, the gap between germline ends came to 8 bases. CDR3 size: 14 residues. From germline, CDR1 is MNHEY and CDR2 SVGEGT. CDR3 nucleotide sequence: TGTGCCAGCAGTTACCACGCGGGGAACACTGAAGCTTTCTTT. Its protein product is CASSYHAGNTEAFF.